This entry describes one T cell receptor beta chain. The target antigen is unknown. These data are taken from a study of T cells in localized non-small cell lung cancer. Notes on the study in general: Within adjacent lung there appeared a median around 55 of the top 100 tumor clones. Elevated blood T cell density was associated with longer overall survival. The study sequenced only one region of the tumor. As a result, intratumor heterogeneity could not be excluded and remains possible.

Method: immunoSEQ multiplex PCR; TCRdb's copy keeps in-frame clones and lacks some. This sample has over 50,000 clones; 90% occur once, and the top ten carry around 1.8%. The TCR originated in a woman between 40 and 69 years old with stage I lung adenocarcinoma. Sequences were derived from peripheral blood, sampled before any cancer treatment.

CDR3: CSVRHLPNYGYTF. Written as DNA, the CDR3 is TGCAGCGTTCGGCACCTACCTAACTATGGCTACACCTTC. The J gene is TRBJ1-2, the V gene TRBV29-1; no clear D. The germline V gene has CDR1 SQVTM and CDR2 ANQGSEA. The CDR3 runs to 13 residues. V lost 5 bases and J lost 0, with 10 bases in between.